This T cell receptor (beta chain) was found in a study of blood T cell repertoires in COVID-19. About the study: COVID-19 samples from acute and convalescent phases originated in the United States, Italy and Spain. The cDNA or gDNA used as material had been derived from T cells, B-cell-depleted T cells, or PBMCs.

Original analysis: Estimation of nucleated cell counts relied on the amplification of reference gene primers. Data came from immunoSEQ multiplex PCR; TCRdb stores just in-frame clones and leaves some out. The DNA was the basis for D and trimming; V, J and clone size are from that table. The table includes about 370,000 clones, approximately 88% detected once. Those enrolled in Seattle joined during active infection and were followed longitudinally afterward. CDR1 is MNHEY and CDR2 is SVGEGT in the germline V gene. V trimming: 2 bases; J trimming: 4 bases; junction bases outside the gene matches: 9. The CDR3 totals 17 residues.

Sequenced: peripheral blood. The TCR originated in a woman aged 25 to 45 with COVID-19, enrolled during active disease. J is TRBJ2-1 and V is TRBV6-2 or TRBV6-3; 9 nucleotides match TRBD1. The CDR3 nucleotides are TGTGCCAGCAGTTACGTAAGATACAGGGGGCAGTACAATGAGCAGTTCTTC. Translation: CASSYVRYRGQYNEQFF.